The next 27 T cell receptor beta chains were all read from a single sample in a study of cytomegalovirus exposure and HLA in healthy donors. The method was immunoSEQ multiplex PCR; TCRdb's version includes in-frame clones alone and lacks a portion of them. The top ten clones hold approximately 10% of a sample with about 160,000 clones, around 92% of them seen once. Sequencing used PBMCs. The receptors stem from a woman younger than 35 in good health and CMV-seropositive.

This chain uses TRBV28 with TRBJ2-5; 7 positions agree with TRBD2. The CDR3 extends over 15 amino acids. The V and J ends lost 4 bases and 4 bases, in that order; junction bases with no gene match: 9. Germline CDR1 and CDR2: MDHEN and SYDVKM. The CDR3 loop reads CASSSRLALGETQYF. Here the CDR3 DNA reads TGTGCCAGCAGTTCCCGACTAGCCCTGGGAGAGACCCAGTACTTC.

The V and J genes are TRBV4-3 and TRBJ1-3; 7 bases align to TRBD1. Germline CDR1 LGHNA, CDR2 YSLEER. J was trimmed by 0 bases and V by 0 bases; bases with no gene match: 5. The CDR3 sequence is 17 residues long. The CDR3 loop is CASSQDYRGGSGNTIYF. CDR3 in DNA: TGCGCCAGCAGCCAAGACTACAGGGGAGGCTCTGGAAACACCATATATTTT.

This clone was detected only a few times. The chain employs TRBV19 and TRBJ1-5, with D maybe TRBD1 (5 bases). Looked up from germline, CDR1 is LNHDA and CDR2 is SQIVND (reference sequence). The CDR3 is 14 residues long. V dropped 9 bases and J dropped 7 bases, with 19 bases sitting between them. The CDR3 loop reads CASRTGGVGQPQHF. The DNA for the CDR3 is TGTGCCAGCCGGACGGGAGGGGTCGGACAGCCCCAGCATTTT.

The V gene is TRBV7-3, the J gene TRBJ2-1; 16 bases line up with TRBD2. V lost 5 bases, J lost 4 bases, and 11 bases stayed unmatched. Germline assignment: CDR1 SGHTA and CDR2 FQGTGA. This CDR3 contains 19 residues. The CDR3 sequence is CASSTYGTSGRGFYNEQFF. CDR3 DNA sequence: TGTGCCAGCAGCACTTACGGGACTAGCGGGAGGGGATTTTACAATGAGCAGTTCTTC.

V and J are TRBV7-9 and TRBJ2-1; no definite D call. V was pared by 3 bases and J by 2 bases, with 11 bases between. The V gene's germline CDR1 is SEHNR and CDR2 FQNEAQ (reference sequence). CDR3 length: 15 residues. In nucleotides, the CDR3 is TGTGCCAGCAGCTTCGGTGTCGGTGCCTACAATGAGCAGTTCTTC. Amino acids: CASSFGVGAYNEQFF.

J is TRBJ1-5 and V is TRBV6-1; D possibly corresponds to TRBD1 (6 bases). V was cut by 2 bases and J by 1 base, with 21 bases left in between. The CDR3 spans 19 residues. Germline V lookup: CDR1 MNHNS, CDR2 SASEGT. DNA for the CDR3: TGTGCCAGCAGTGAACTACCACCATCTCAGGGGCGGAGCAATCAGCCCCAGCATTTT. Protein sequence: CASSELPPSQGRSNQPQHF.

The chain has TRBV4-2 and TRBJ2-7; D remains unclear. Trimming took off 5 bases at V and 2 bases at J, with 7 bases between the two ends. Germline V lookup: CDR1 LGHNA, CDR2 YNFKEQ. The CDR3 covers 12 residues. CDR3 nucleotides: TGTGCCAGCAGCAACAAAGCCTACGAGCAGTACTTC. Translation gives CASSNKAYEQYF.

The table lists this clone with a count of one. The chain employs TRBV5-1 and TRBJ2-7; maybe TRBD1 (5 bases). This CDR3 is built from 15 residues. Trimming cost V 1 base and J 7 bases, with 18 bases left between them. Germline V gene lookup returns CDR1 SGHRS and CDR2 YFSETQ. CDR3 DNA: TGCGCCAGCAGCTTGTTAGGGGCCCCACGTGCGGAGCAGTACTTC. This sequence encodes CASSLLGAPRAEQYF.

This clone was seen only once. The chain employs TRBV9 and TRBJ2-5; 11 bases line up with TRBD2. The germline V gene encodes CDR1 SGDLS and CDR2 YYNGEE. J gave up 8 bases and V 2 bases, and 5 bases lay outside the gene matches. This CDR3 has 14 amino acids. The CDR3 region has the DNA TGTGCCAGCAGCGTTGGTAGCGGGAGGGAAACCCAGTACTTC. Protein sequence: CASSVGSGRETQYF.

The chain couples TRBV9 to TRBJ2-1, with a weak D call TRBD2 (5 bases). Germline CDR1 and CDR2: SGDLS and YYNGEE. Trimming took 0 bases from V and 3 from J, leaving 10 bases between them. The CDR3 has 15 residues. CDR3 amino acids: CASSVGGDLYNEQFF. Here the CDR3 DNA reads TGTGCCAGCAGCGTAGGGGGAGACCTCTACAATGAGCAGTTCTTC.

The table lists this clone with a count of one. CDR3 nucleotides: TGTGCCAGCAGTTCAGGGGGGAGCCAAGAGACCCAGTACTTC. This translates into CASSSGGSQETQYF. The V and J genes are TRBV28 and TRBJ2-5; tentative D call: TRBD1 (7 bases). V lost 4 bases, J lost 1 base, and 10 bases lay in between. This CDR3 region has 14 residues. Germline lookup yields CDR1 MDHEN and CDR2 SYDVKM.

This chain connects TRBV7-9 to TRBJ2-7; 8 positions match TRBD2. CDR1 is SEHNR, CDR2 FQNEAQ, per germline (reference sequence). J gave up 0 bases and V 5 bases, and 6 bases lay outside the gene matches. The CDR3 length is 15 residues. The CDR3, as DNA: TGTGCCAGCAGCCCAGAGCGGGGGCCCTCCTACGAGCAGTACTTC. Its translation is CASSPERGPSYEQYF.

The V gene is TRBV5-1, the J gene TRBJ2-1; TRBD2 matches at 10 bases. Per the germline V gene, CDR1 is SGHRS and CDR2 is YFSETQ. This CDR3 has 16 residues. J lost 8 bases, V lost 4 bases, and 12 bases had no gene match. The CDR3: CASSIGTSATRDEQFF. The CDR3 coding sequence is TGCGCCAGCAGCATAGGGACTAGCGCCACCAGGGATGAGCAGTTCTTC.

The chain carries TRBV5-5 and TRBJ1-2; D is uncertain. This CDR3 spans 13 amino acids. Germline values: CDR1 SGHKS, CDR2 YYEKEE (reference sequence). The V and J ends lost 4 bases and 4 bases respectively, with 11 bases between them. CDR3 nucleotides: TGTGCCAGCAGCAAACTGGTTGGCTATGGCTACACCTTC. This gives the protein CASSKLVGYGYTF.

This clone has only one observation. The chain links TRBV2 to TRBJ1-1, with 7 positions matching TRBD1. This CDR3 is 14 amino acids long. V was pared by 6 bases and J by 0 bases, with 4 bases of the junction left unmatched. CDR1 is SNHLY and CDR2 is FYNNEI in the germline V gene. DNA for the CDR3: TGTGCCAGCAGAAGGGGACAGATGAACACTGAAGCTTTCTTT. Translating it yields CASRRGQMNTEAFF.

The CDR3 is CASSYAAAGVYEQYF. The CDR3 DNA reads TGTGCCAGCAGTTATGCGGCGGCGGGAGTGTACGAGCAGTACTTC. This chain uses TRBV6-5 with TRBJ2-7, with 7 nucleotides matching TRBD2. There are 15 residues in the CDR3. Germline V lookup: CDR1 MNHEY, CDR2 SVGAGI. V was clipped by 3 bases and J by 4 bases; unmatched bases: 9.

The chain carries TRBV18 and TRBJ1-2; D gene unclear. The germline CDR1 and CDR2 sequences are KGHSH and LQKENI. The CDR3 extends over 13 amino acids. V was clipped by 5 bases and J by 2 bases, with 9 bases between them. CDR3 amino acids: CASSSTVNYGYTF. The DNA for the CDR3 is TGTGCCAGCTCATCCACAGTGAACTATGGCTACACCTTC.

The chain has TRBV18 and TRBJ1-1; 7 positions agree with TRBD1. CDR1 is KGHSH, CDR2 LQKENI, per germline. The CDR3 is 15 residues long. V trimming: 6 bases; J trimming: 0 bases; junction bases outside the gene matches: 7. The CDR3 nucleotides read TGTGCCAGCTCCCCTACCGGGACAGTGAACACTGAAGCTTTCTTT. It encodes CASSPTGTVNTEAFF.

DNA of the CDR3: TGTGCTAGTGGTTTGGGGCAGACTGAAGCTTTCTTT. Amino acids: CASGLGQTEAFF. V is TRBV12-5 and J is TRBJ1-1, with unresolved D. The CDR3 contains 12 residues. V was shortened by 1 base and J by 5 bases, with 5 bases between the two germline ends. The germline V gene has CDR1 LGHNT and CDR2 FRNRAP.

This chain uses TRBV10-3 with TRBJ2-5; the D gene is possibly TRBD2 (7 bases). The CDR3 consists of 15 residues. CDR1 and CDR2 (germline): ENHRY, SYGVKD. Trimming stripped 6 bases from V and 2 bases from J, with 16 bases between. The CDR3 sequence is CAIRGGGQHQETQYF. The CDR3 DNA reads TGTGCCATCAGAGGGGGGGGCCAGCATCAAGAGACCCAGTACTTC.

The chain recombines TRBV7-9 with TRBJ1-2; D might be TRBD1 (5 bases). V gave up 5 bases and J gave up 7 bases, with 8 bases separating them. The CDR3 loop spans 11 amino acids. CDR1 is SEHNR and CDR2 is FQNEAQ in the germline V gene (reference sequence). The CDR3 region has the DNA TGTGCCAGCAGCGTAAGGGGTGGCTACACCTTC. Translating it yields CASSVRGGYTF. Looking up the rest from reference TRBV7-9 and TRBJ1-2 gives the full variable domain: DTGVSQNPRHKITKRGQNVTFRCDPISEHNRLYWYRQTLGQGPEFLTYFQNEAQLEKSRLLSDRFSAERPKGSFSTLEIQRTEQGDSAMYLCASSVRGGYTFGSGTRLTVV.

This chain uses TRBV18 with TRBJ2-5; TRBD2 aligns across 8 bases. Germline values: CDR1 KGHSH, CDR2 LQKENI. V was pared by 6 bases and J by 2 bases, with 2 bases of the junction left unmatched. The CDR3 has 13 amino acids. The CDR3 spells CASSRGGQETQYF. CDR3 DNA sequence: TGTGCCAGCTCCCGGGGGGGACAAGAGACCCAGTACTTC. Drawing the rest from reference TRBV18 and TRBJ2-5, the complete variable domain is NAGVMQNPRHLVRRRGQEARLRCSPMKGHSHVYWYRQLPEEGLKFMVYLQKENIIDESGMPKERFSAEFPKEGPSILRIQQVVRGDSAAYFCASSRGGQETQYFGPGTRLLVL.

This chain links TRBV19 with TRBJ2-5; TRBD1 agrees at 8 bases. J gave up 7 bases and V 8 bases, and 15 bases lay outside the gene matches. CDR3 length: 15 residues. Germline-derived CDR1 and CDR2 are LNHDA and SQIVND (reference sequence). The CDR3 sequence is CASEAQGAPQGTQYF. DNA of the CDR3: TGTGCCAGTGAGGCGCAGGGGGCGCCCCAGGGGACCCAGTACTTC.

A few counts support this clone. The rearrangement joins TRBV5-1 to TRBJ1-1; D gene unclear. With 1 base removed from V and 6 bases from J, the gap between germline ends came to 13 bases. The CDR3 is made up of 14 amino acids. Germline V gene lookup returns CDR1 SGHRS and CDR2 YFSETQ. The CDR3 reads CASSLTLPGSEAFF. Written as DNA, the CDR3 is TGCGCCAGCAGCTTGACGCTCCCAGGCTCTGAAGCTTTCTTT.

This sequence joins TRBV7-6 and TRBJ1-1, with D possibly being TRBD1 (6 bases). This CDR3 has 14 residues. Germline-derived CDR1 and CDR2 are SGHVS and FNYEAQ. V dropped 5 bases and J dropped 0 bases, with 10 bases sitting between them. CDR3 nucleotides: TGTGCCAGCAGCCCCAGGACAGTGAACACTGAAGCTTTCTTT. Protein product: CASSPRTVNTEAFF. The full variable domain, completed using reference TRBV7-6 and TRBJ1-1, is GAGVSQSPRYKVTKRGQDVALRCDPISGHVSLYWYRQALGQGPEFLTYFNYEAQQDKSGLPNDRFSAERPEGSISTLTIQRTEQRDSAMYRCASSPRTVNTEAFFGQGTRLTVV.

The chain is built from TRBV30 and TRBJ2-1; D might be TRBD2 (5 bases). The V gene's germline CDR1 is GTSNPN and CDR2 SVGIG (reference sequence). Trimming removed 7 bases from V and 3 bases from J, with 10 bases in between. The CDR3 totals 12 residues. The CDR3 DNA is TGTGCCTATCGGGGAAACTACAATGAGCAGTTCTTC. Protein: CAYRGNYNEQFF.

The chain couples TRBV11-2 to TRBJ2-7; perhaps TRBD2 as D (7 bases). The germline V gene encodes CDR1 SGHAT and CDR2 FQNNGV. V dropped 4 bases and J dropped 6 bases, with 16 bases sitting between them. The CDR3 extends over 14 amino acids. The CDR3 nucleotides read TGTGCCAGCAGCTCCCGAGGGGGGGCGGGCGAGCAGTACTTC. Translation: CASSSRGGAGEQYF.